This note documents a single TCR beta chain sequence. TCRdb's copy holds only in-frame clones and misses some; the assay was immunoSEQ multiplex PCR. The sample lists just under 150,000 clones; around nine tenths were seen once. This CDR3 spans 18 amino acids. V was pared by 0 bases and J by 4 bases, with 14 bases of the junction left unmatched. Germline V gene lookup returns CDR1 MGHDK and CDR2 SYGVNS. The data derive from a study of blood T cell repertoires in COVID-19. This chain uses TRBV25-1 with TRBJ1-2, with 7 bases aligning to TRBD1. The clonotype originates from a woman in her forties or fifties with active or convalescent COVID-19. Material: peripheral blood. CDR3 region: CASSEYGGGPTQGYGYTF. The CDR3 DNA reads TGTGCCAGCAGTGAATATGGAGGGGGCCCTACTCAAGGCTATGGCTACACCTTC.